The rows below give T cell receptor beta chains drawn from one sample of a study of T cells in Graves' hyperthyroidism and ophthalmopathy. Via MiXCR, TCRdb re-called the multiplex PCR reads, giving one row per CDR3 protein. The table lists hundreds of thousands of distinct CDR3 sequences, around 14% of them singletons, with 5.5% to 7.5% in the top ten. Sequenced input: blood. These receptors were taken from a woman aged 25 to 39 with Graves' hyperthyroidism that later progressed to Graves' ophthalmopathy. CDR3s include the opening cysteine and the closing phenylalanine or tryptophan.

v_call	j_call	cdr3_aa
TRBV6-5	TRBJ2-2	CASSYLGSGGPNGELFF
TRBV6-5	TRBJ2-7	CASSYSRAGYEQYF
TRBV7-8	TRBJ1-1	CASSTNRGDTEAFF
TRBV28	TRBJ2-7	CASRKAGGPYEQYF
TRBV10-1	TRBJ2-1	CASSEALGGEQFF
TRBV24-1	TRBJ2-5	CATSETTGVQETQYF
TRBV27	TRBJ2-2	CASSSARGAGELFF
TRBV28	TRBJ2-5	CASSIPGITKETQHF
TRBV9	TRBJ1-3	CASSVEGASGNTIYF
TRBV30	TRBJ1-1	CAWDPAGTEAFF
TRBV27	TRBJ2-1	CASSLFSPGQGGNEQFF
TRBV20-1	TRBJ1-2	CSARDQWGYGYGYTF
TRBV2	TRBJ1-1	CASSQDRGGRTSRQHDTEAFF
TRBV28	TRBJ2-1	CASSVFSGRAPYNEQFF
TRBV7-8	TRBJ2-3	CASSLASCADTQYF
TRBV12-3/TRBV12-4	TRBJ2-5	CASSQSFGMTGGYETQYF
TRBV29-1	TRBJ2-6	CSAEEINRVGSSGANVLTF
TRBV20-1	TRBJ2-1	CSASDRALNEQFF
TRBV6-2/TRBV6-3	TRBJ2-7	CASNFRDFSYEQYF
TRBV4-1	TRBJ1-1	CASSQEPGWGSNTEAFF
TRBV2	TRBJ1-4	CASSDLGISNEKLFF
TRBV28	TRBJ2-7	CASSDPGLAGEGQYF